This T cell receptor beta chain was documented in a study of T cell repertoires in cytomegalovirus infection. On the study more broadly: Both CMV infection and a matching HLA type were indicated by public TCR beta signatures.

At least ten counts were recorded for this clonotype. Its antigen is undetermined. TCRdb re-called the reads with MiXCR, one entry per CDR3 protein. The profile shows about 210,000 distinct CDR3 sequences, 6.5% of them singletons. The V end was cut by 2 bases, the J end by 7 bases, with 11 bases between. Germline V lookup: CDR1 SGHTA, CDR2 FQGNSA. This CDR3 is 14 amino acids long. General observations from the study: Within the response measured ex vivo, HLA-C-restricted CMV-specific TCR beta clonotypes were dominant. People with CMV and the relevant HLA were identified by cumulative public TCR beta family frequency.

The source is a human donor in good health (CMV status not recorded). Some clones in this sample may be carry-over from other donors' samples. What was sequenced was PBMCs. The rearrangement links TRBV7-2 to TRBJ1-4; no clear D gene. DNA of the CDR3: TGTGCCAGCAGCTTATCTAGATCGAGTGAAAAACTGTTTTTT. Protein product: CASSLSRSSEKLFF.